This record covers a single TCR beta chain. Its antigen is currently unknown. The record originates from a study of PD-1 blockade in classical Hodgkin lymphoma. Regarding the study as a whole: A significant rise in TCR diversity by C4D1 was seen for CD4+ but not CD8+ cells.

Relapses following autologous stem cell transplantation were seen in all patients, with brentuximab vedotin exposure varying. Complete response, partial response or progressive disease constituted the best response categories observed. V lost 1 base to trimming and J lost 0 bases, with 11 bases between them. Germline CDR1 SGHNT, CDR2 YENEEA. The CDR3 length is 16 residues. Only in-frame clones appear in the TCRdb table, and some are missing; sequencing was by immunoSEQ multiplex PCR. The sample includes about 30,000 clones, around 70% of them seen just once. The chain carries TRBV11-3 and TRBJ2-3, with D possibly being TRBD1 or TRBD2 (6 bases each). The sequencing here drew on peripheral blood mononuclear cells (PBMCs), taken before the second cycle of nivolumab. This sequence originates from a human donor with classical Hodgkin lymphoma. CDR3 residues: CASSLGGGPSTDTQYF. CDR3 sequence (DNA): TGTGCCAGCAGCTTAGGAGGGGGGCCCAGCACAGATACGCAGTATTTT.